This T cell receptor beta chain was observed in a study of T cell responses to AZD1222 COVID-19 vaccine. Sequencing was performed with immunoSEQ multiplex PCR; in TCRdb, only in-frame clones are kept and a portion is missing. The repertoire holds more than 70,000 clones, with approximately 89% as singletons. With 3 bases clipped from V and 6 bases from J, the junction kept 4 bases outside the gene matches. Germline CDR1 is GTSNPN and CDR2 is SVGIG (reference sequence). There are 12 residues in the CDR3. This sequence joins TRBV30 and TRBJ2-7; 8 nucleotides line up with TRBD2. This TCR was recovered from an adult who received the AZD1222 COVID-19 vaccine. Sequenced here: peripheral blood, sampled 28 days after the second AZD1222 dose. Here the CDR3 reads CAWSGGESEQYF. The DNA of the CDR3 is TGTGCCTGGAGCGGGGGGGAGAGCGAGCAGTACTTC.